Shown below are 4 T cell receptor beta chains from a single sample sequenced in a study of T-cell memory formation after mild COVID-19. TCRdb re-analysed the 5' RACE reads in MiXCR, keeping a single row per CDR3 protein. This table has 250,000 to 300,000 distinct CDR3 sequences, roughly 8% appearing once. The specimen sequenced was PBMCs or a T cell subset sorted from them (not recorded which). The receptors derive from a man younger than 35 who had mild COVID-19 (a few samples of this study predate the infection). Cell type and time point are not known.

This rearrangement joins TRBV20-1 to TRBJ2-3; TRBD2 aligns across 7 bases. Germline CDR1 DFQATT, CDR2 SNEGSKA (reference sequence). The CDR3 is made up of 15 amino acids. J lost 1 base, V lost 0 bases, and 4 bases had no gene match. Here the CDR3 reads CSAREGLAGTDTQYF. The CDR3 DNA reads TGCAGTGCTAGAGAAGGTCTAGCGGGCACAGATACGCAGTATTTT.

This clonotype showed up just a few times. The chain combines TRBV20-1 with TRBJ2-7; possibly TRBD1 for D (5 bases). V was shortened by 0 bases and J by 1 base, with 13 bases between the two germline ends. This CDR3 has 15 residues. The V gene's germline CDR1 is DFQATT and CDR2 SNEGSKA (reference sequence). The CDR3 is CSARDQTATSYEQYF. DNA of the CDR3: TGCAGTGCTAGAGATCAGACAGCGACTTCCTACGAGCAGTACTTC.

CDR3 residues: CASSLAVTGRYGYTF. CDR3 in DNA: TGTGCCAGCAGCTTAGCCGTGACAGGGCGGTATGGCTACACCTTC. The V and J genes are TRBV7-2 and TRBJ1-2; 7 positions agree with TRBD1. In germline, CDR1 is SGHTA, CDR2 FQGNSA. V lost 0 bases and J lost 5; bases outside the gene matches: 6. The CDR3 consists of 15 residues.

The chain is built from TRBV20-1 and TRBJ1-5, with no clear D. The germline CDR1 and CDR2 sequences are DFQATT and SNEGSKA (reference sequence). Trimming shortened V by 2 bases and J by 3 bases, and 8 bases separated the two germline ends. The CDR3 has 13 amino acids. The CDR3 region has the DNA TGCAGTGCTAGAAGCCGGTCCAATCAGCCCCAGCATTTT. It encodes CSARSRSNQPQHF.